This TCR beta chain was documented in a study of long-term antiretroviral therapy in people with HIV. As for this clone: Its antigen remains unidentified.

There was at least one pre-ART PBMC sample for each donor, plus at least two post-ART PBMC samples. Every specimen provided roughly 1-10 million cryopreserved PBMC before DNA extraction took place. Study observations and caveats: Narrower CDR3 length ranges marked HIV repertoires relative to controls.

Assay version v3.0 of immunoSEQ was used, and it was run at survey level. The table came from immunoSEQ multiplex PCR; TCRdb's copy has only in-frame clones and leaves some out. The data hold about 16,000 clones, with roughly 79% observed a single time. Trimming removed 6 bases from V and 0 bases from J; junction bases left unmatched: 5. This CDR3 is built from 15 residues. CDR1 and CDR2 (germline): SNHLY, FYNNEI. This TCR was recovered from a woman in her thirties or forties with HIV. Here the sequenced sample was unsorted PBMCs, taken 2.3 years after starting antiretroviral therapy. The V and J genes are TRBV2 and TRBJ2-3, with 8 bases lining up with TRBD2. In DNA form, the CDR3 reads TGTGCCAGCAGGACTACTAGCGGAAGCACAGATACGCAGTATTTT. Amino acid sequence: CASRTTSGSTDTQYF.